This T cell receptor (beta chain) was sequenced in a study of blood T cell repertoires in COVID-19. Across the study: The cDNA or gDNA used as material had been derived from T cells, B-cell-depleted T cells, or PBMCs.

The CDR3 is 17 amino acids. Germline loops: CDR1 KGHDR, CDR2 SFDVKD. Participants reported their clinical history, and cohort assignment relied on those reports. About this clone: The junction departs from the called germline gene at one end, perhaps through a read error.

The repertoire was sequenced with immunoSEQ multiplex PCR; TCRdb's copy has only in-frame clones and lacks some. The repertoire holds around 230,000 clones, with roughly 79% as singletons. Input material: PBMCs or T cells enriched from blood (not recorded which). The chain is built from TRBV24-1 and TRBJ2-2; TRBD2 aligns across 11 bases. The TCR originated in a man aged 40-50 years who had recovered from COVID-19. CDR3 region: CATSDFPGLAEHRGAVF. The CDR3 nucleotides read TGTGCCACCAGTGATTTCCCGGGACTAGCGGAGCACCGGGGAGCTGTTTTT.